This T cell receptor beta chain was recorded in a study of human T cells and chemical hapten exposure (dated by TCRdb to the early 2020s). Background for the entire study: For sensitization, 2% DPC in acetone was applied to a roughly 2 cm by roughly 2 cm area of upper inner arm skin. The study tracked peripheral blood TCR repertoire changes in vivo during primary and secondary sensitization to the hapten diphenylcyclopropenone (DPC) in alopecia patients. Blood samples were taken from patients before sensitization (week 0) and then at 2, 6 and about 24 weeks after DPC sensitization. Patients additionally received weekly therapeutic DPC doses to the scalp throughout the roughly 24-week study period. For TCR sequencing, blood came from 25 to 35 alopecia patients at anywhere from one to four time points (pre-sensitization, 2, 6 and 24 weeks). Alopecia areata with under or over 50% scalp involvement, alopecia totalis and alopecia universalis were represented in the patient cohort, which was mostly female. Libraries were combined into a pool for sequencing, and differences in TCR yield between samples came mainly from small differences in library volumes within the pool. Patch tests used Finn chambers with 0.01% DPC on the upper back, scored after 6 days by International Contact Dermatitis Research Group standards.

What this sample's time point label stands for: pre-sensitization, week 0. The intended sense of this specimen's treatment or condition label: therapeutic diphenylcyclopropenone sensitization with weekly scalp DPC. Blood at each patch-test visit was drawn before the patch test was applied. Patients were considered eligible if aged 18 to 70, diagnosed with alopecia and deemed suitable for DPC therapy, and patients were excluded if pregnant. Total RNA was isolated from unfractionated whole blood collected in Tempus Blood RNA tubes. Beyond this particular receptor, the publication reports: Repeated subsampling changed both the strength of the expansion versus patch-test correlation and the threshold at which that correlation became significant. Compared with pre-sensitization or healthy control sets, expanded TCRs formed significantly more large CDR3 similarity clusters, which is consistent with antigen-driven responses. DPC sensitization did not change the number of TCRs with a frequency above 1 in 1000, and there was no evidence of changes in global repertoire structure. Because every patient had alopecia, a presumed autoimmune disease, the patients' immune response might differ from that of healthy individuals. Patch test score correlated positively with the number of PT1 expanded TCRs, reaching significance at thresholds 8, 16 and 32 but not at 4.

Library preparation was by RACE. Sequencing used a NextSeq 500. Library preparation attached unique molecular identifiers to individual cDNA molecules for quantitative, reproducible TCR counting. From each blood RNA sample, both TCR alpha and TCR beta chains were sequenced. Concerning the study's data processing: Samples had a median of roughly 100,000 TCRs, with a range from roughly 20,000 to 690,600. The Decombinator software suite was used to annotate V, J and CDR3 in the TCR reads. For the PS versus PT1 abundance plots, all samples were subsampled to the same number of TCRs (28,000). Expanded TCRs were defined as absent before sensitization and observed at least eight times at the 2-week time point. TCRdb cleaned the public reads at Q25 with fastp, built clones with MiXCR and kept in-frame beta chains. Identical CDR3 proteins give one entry, which carries the most common genes and DNA. The V and J calls and clone size are TCRdb's, not the authors'. Within this sample are 250,000 or so distinct CDR3 sequences, with around 7% of them counted one time only. 0.9% to 1.5% of the sample belongs to the ten largest clones.

CDR1 SGHTA and CDR2 FQGNSA are derived from the germline V gene. Cut back by 2 bases and 8 bases, the V and J ends lie 7 bases apart. The CDR3 contains 13 residues, cysteine and phenylalanine counted. The sequence is cut down to CDR3 DNA, 39 bases in frame from base 1. This clonotype was observed many times. Its antigen specificity is not known. No base qualities exist here, and no much larger clone lies one base off it. The specimen was whole blood, collected in connection with sensitization to the hapten diphenylcyclopropenone (DPC). This receptor was taken from a man aged 18 to 29 with alopecia areata. Some clones in this sample may be carry-over from other donors' samples. The rearranged segments are TRBV7-2 and TRBJ1-6; the D gene remains uncertain. The CDR3 has the sequence CASSLLRDSPLHF. The nucleotides are TGTGCCAGCAGCTTATTAAGGGATTCACCCCTCCACTTT.